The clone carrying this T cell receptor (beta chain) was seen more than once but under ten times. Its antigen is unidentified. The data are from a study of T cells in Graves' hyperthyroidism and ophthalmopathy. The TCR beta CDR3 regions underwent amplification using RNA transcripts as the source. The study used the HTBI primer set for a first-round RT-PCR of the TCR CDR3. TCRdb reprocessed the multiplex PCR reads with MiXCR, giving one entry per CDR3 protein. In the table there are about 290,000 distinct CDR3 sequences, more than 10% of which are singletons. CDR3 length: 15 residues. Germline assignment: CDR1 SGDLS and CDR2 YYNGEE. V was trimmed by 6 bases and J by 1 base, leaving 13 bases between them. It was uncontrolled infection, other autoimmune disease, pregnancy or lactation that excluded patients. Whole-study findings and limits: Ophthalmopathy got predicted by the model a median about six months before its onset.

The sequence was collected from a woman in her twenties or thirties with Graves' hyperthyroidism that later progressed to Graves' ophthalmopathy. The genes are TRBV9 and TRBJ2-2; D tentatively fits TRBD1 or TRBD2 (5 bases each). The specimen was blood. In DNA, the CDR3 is TGTGCCAGCACCCATGGTGGGGGGAACACCGGGGAGCTGTTTTTT. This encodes CASTHGGGNTGELFF.